This T cell receptor beta chain came from a study of human T cells and chemical hapten exposure. Broader study findings: No change in TCRs above 1 in 1000 frequency was produced by DPC sensitization. Expanded TCRs produced significantly more large CDR3 similarity clusters than controls did.

Noted time point: pre-sensitization, week 0. Treatment noted: therapeutic diphenylcyclopropenone sensitization with weekly scalp DPC. Alopecia patients deemed DPC-suitable, aged 18 to 70, excluding pregnancy. Whole blood that had not been fractionated was the source of extracted total RNA. Of note for this clonotype: As yet, its antigen is unknown.

TCRdb redid the calling of the RACE reads with MiXCR, one entry per CDR3 protein. The table includes about 46,000 distinct CDR3 sequences, about 9.4% detected once. The TCR was taken from a woman in her forties with alopecia areata. Some clones in this sample may be carry-over from other donors' samples. The sequencing used whole blood, collected in connection with sensitization to the hapten diphenylcyclopropenone (DPC).

The CDR3 sequence is CASSQDTGTNEKLFF. In DNA, the CDR3 is TGCGCCAGCAGCCAAGATACAGGAACGAATGAAAAACTGTTTTTT. The chain employs TRBV4-1 and TRBJ1-4; a weak D match, TRBD1 (5 bases). Per germline, CDR1 MGHRA and CDR2 YSYEKL. Trimming removed 0 bases at V and 5 bases at J, with 10 bases between. The CDR3 extends over 15 amino acids.